Many counts were recorded for the clone carrying this TCR beta chain. This record belongs to a study of blood T cells in healthy people across ages. Primed by a sample-barcoded 5' primer and a J-beta primer mix, a second PCR proceeded for roughly 7 to 11 cycles. TCRdb re-called the 5' RACE reads through MiXCR, storing one row per CDR3 protein. The repertoire holds 1.5 million to 2 million distinct CDR3 sequences, with about 30% as singletons. CDR1 LGHNT and CDR2 FRNRAP come from the germline V gene. Trimming cost V 5 bases and J 4 bases; bases outside gene matches: 7. This CDR3 contains 15 residues. Material for sequencing was blood. The receptor was derived from a woman aged 25-40 years in good health. V gene TRBV12-5 combines with J gene TRBJ2-1, with 8 nucleotides matching TRBD2. The CDR3 coding sequence is TGTGCTAGTGGTCCCGGAGCTAGCGGGTACAATGAGCAGTTCTTC. The encoded protein is CASGPGASGYNEQFF.